This TCR beta chain was obtained from a study of T cell repertoires in cytomegalovirus infection. Study-wide background: Public TCR beta signatures indicated both CMV infection and matching HLA type.

The germline V gene encodes CDR1 MGHRA and CDR2 YSYEKL. The CDR3 totals 12 residues. Study-level results: Pooled public TCR beta family frequency picked out CMV carriers with the relevant HLA.

Using its own MiXCR run on the reads, TCRdb lists one record per CDR3 protein. The sample carries over 150,000 distinct CDR3 sequences, roughly 14% recorded once. Comment on this clonotype: Its specificity is not known. At one boundary the junction diverges from the germline segment, which might be a read error.

The sequenced material came from PBMCs. V gene TRBV4-1 combines with J gene TRBJ1-2; TRBD1 might be the D (5 bases). The source of this sequence is a human donor in good health (CMV status not recorded). Some clones in this sample may be carry-over from other donors' samples. The CDR3 region is CASSQGAVGYTF. CDR3 coding DNA: TGTGCCAGCAGCCAAGGGGCAGTTGGCTACACCTTC.